Detailed here is one TCR beta chain. The table lists this clonotype with many counts. No antigen is known for it. No much larger clonotype is one base removed from it; base qualities were not supplied. V is trimmed back by 2 bases and J by 4 bases, and the junction contains 6 bases that no gene match accounts for. The CDR3 holds 14 amino acids from the cysteine to the valine. Kept here is only the CDR3 DNA, which spans 42 bases and is read in frame from base 1. Looking up the germline V gene yields CDR1 SGHRS and CDR2 YFSETQ. The sample originates from a study of regulatory T cells in long-lasting Graves disease (dated by TCRdb to the early 2020s). Looking at the study overall: Antithyroid drugs had been taken for less than 3 months by newly diagnosed Graves' disease patients. Persistent Graves' disease patients were compared with newly diagnosed Graves' disease patients by peripheral blood TCR sequencing and RNA sequencing. The study was registered as a clinical trial and conducted in China. A total of around 35 samples were covered by TCR sequencing, comprising around 13 persistent and around 20 newly diagnosed Graves' disease patients. The investigation overall reported the following: TRBV28, TRBJ1-2 and TRBJ2-5 were preferentially used in persistent disease, while TRBV20-1 and TRBJ2-1 were favored in newly diagnosed disease. Compared with newly diagnosed patients, persistent Graves' disease patients had lower TCR Shannon entropy and fewer highly expanded clones, which suggests clonal expansion. The study examined only peripheral blood because the primary lesion, thyroid tissue, could not be accessed. Patients with persistent disease shared more public clonotypes (about 3,000) than newly diagnosed patients did (approximately 990). The authors noted that the small sample size was a limitation that may lower accuracy. Sequencing and analysis were restricted to the TCR beta chain.

The label giving this sample's time point can be read as: newly diagnosed GD, antithyroid drugs for less than 3 months. For both TCR sequencing and RNA sequencing, RNA was extracted from PBMCs in TRIzol. Graves' disease was diagnosed according to American Thyroid Association guidelines. The patients came from an endocrinology department in Xi'an, China. Each patient gave 7 to 9.5 milliliters of peripheral blood, collected in an EDTA anticoagulant tube. Ficoll Paque Plus density gradient separation was used to isolate PBMCs, and no further T cell sorting was performed. RNA quality was checked with an Agilent 2100 Bioanalyzer and agarose gel, and concentration with a NanoDrop 2000. To prepare the library, multiplex PCR was applied. Sequenced using an Illumina HiSeq 4000. TCR beta libraries were built with iRepertoire HTBI primers and Arm-PCR amplification of CDR3 regions. PCR products were gel purified before sequencing. The published analysis was carried out like this. Gene usage analysis of CDR3 amino acid clonotypes used the approximately 62 TRBV and some 13 TRBJ segments found across samples. COPE and FqMerger were used to merge the filtered high-quality paired reads into contigs. BLAST was used to align contigs to IMGT TRBV, TRBD and TRBJ reference genes, and CDR3 was defined according to IMGT. Any clonotype with a frequency above 0.1% was classified as a highly expanded clone. Shannon entropy was used to measure repertoire diversity, and the Gini coefficient was used to measure V-J evenness. A clonotype found in more than one individual was treated as public. TCRdb handled the public reads itself, with Q25 trimming in fastp and clone calling in MiXCR, and kept productive beta chains. Records with the same CDR3 protein are collapsed into one entry carrying the most frequent genes and DNA. TCRdb's processing, not the authors', yielded these V and J calls. Here the sample has roughly 360,000 distinct CDR3 sequences; roughly 10% occur a single time. The ten most abundant clones make up approximately 20% of the sample.

These data were also filed under a second study, of T cells in Graves' hyperthyroidism and ophthalmopathy. The second paper states: Stable Graves' hyperthyroidism was defined as the absence of progression to ophthalmopathy over 18 months of follow-up. Hyperthyroidism patients were newly diagnosed, with disease duration under 2 months, and aged 18 to 65 years. Any patient with an uncontrolled infection, another autoimmune disease, pregnancy or lactation was excluded. Diagnoses were established on the basis of clinical symptoms, serum thyroxine and TRAb, thyroid ultrasound, and orbital computed tomography. A first-round RT-PCR of the TCR CDR3 used the HTBI primer set with the Qiagen OneStep RT-PCR kit. Most expanded thyroid clonotypes (frequency above 0.001) were also detected in blood, suggesting blood repertoires may reflect thyroid immune responses. A 13 V-J signature model separated ophthalmopathy from stable hyperthyroidism, with approximately 87% sensitivity and roughly 82% specificity in cross-validation and 80%/75% in testing. In validation, progression to ophthalmopathy was predicted by the model with 70.59% sensitivity and 72% to 80% specificity, a median of 6.5 months before onset. To identify TCR V-J signatures that set the groups apart, the researchers used a discovery cohort of roughly 100 patients, made up of around 40 with Graves' ophthalmopathy and 55 to 65 with stable Graves' hyperthyroidism. Prospective prediction of ophthalmopathy was tested in an independent validation cohort consisting of roughly 20 hyperthyroidism patients and 15 or so patients who later progressed to ophthalmopathy. The approximately 100 discovery patients were divided at random into training and test sets in a 7:3 ratio. In addition, the study compared T-cell repertoires in thyroid tissue and in blood from five to seven Graves' hyperthyroidism patients. Once sampling was done, hyperthyroidism patients were given methimazole at a starting dose of 30 mg daily, whereas ophthalmopathy patients were given high-dose intravenous methylprednisolone. Libraries were constructed in a second round of multiplex PCR, after which size selection and purification were carried out. Sequencing of the libraries was done on an Illumina HiSeq2000 using paired-end 100 bp reads. SOAPnuke was used to process the raw data, throwing out any read that contained adapters or uncalled bases, had a mean Phred below 15, or lacked an exact constant-primer or identifier match. High-quality paired reads were merged with COPE v1.2.5, and unique nucleotide sequences were defined as clonotypes. MiTCR v1.1 was used to align the clonotypes against IMGT TRBV, TRBD and TRBJ reference segments. The analysis included only V-J combinations with a frequency above 0.0001, which together covered 99% to 99.2% of the repertoires. The TCS score was defined as F50 (clonal expansion) divided by E x V (chaos), with BLOSUM62-based TCRdist calculated between CDR3 peptides within each V-J. Welch's t-statistics and random forest reduced fewer than 550 V-J features to about 12, which were used in a naive Bayes classifier (R e1071). Sample size was not statistically predetermined, and investigators were not blinded to group allocation. The paper describes TCR Vbeta CDR3 sequencing of 120 to 150 peripheral blood samples, made up of about 41 ophthalmopathy patients, some 76 hyperthyroidism patients and about 17 progressor patients.

The chain uses TRBV5-1 and TRBJ2-7; the junction holds 7 bases that match TRBD1. The sequence was collected from a woman between 18 and 30 years old with Graves disease. Donor details come from another sample of the same person, matched by shared clones. This specimen consisted of peripheral blood mononuclear cells (PBMCs), obtained at new diagnosis, from a patient treated with antithyroid drugs. The nucleotides read TGCGCCAGCAGCTTCACAGGGGAATTGTACGAGCAGTACGTC. Translated, it reads CASSFTGELYEQYV.